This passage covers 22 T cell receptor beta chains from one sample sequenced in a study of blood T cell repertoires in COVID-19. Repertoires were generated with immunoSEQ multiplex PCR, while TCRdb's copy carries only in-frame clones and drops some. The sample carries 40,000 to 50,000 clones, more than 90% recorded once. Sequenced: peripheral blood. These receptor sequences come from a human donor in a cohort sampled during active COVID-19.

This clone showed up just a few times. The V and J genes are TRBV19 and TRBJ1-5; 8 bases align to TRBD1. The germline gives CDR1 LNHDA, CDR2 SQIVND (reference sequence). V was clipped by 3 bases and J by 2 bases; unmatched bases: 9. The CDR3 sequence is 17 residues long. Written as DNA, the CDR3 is TGTGCCAGTAGTATCGCAGGGGGCGCACGGGGCAATCAGCCCCAGCATTTT. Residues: CASSIAGGARGNQPQHF.

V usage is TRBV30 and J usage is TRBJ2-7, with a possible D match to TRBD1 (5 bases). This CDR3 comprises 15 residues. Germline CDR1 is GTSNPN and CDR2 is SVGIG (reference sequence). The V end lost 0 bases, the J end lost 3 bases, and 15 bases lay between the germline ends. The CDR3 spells CAWSVGPAGYYEQYF. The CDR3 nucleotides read TGTGCCTGGAGTGTGGGGCCCGCCGGTTACTACGAGCAGTACTTC. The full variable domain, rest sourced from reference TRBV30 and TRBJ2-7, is SQTIHQWPATLVQPVGSPLSLECTVEGTSNPNLYWYRQAAGRGLQLLFYSVGIGQISSEVPQNLSASRPQDRQFILSSKKLLLSDSGFYLCAWSVGPAGYYEQYFGPGTRLTVT.

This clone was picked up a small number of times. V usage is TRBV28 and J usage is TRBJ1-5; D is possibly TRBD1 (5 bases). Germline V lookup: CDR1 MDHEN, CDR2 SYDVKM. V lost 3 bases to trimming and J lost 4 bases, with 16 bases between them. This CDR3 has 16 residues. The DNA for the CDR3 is TGTGCCAGCAGTTTTTGGGCAGGGAGGCGGAATCAGCCCCAGCATTTT. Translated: CASSFWAGRRNQPQHF.

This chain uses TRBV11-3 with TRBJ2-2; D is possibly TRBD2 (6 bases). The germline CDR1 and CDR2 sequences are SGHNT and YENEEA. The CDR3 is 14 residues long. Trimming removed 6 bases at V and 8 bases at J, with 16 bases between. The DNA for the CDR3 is TGTGCCAGCAGATCGGCTAGCGCCGGAGGGGAGCTGTTTTTT. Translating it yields CASRSASAGGELFF.

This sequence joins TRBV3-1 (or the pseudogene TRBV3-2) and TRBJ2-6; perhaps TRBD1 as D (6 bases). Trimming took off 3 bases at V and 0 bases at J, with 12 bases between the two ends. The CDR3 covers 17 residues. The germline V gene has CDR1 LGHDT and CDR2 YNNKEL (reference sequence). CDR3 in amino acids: CASSHGQGLSGANVLTF. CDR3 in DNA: TGTGCCAGCAGCCATGGCCAGGGGCTCTCTGGGGCCAACGTCCTGACTTTC.

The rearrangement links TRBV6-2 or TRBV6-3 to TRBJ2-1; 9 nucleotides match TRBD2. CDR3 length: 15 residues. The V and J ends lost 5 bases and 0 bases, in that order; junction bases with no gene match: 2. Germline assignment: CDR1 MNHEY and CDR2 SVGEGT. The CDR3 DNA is TGTGCCAGCAGTAGCGGGAGGTACTCCTACAATGAGCAGTTCTTC. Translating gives CASSSGRYSYNEQFF.

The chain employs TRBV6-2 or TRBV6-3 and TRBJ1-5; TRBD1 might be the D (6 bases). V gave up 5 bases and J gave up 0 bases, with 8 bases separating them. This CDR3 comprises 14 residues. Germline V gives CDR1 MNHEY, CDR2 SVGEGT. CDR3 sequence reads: CASSGQYSNQPQHF. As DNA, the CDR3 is TGTGCCAGCAGTGGACAGTATAGCAATCAGCCCCAGCATTTT.

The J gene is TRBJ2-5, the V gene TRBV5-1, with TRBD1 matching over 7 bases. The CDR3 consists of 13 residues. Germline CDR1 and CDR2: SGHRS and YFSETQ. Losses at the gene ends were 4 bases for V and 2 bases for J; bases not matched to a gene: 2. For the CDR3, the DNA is TGCGCCAGCAGCACGGGACAGCAAGAGACCCAGTACTTC. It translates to CASSTGQQETQYF.

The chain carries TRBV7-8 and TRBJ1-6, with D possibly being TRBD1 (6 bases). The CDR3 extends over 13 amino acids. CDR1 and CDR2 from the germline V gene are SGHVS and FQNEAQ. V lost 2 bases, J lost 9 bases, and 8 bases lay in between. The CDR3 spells CASSLNRVSPLHF. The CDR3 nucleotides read TGTGCCAGCAGCTTAAACAGGGTTTCACCCCTCCACTTT.

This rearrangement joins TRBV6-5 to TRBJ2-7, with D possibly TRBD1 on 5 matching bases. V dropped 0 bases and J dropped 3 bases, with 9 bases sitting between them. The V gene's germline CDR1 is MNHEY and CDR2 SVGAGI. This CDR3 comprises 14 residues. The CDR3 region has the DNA TGTGCCAGCAGTTACTCGCAGGGAAGCTACGAGCAGTACTTC. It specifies CASSYSQGSYEQYF.

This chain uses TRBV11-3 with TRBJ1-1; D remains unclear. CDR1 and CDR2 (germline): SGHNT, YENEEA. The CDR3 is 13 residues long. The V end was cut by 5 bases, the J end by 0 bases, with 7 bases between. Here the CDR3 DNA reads TGTGCCAGCAGCCCCCCCATGAACACTGAAGCTTTCTTT. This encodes CASSPPMNTEAFF.

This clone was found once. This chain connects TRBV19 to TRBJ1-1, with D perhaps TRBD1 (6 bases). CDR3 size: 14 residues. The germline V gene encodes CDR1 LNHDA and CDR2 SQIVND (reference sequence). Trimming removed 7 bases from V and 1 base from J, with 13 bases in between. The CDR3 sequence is CASTVQGTNTEAFF. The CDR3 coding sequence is TGTGCCAGTACGGTACAGGGAACGAACACTGAAGCTTTCTTT.

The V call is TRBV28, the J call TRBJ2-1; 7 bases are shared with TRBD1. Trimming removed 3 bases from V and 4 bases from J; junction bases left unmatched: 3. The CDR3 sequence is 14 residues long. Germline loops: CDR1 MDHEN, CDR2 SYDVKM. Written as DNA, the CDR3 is TGTGCCAGCAGTTTGACAGGGAAATACAATGAGCAGTTCTTC. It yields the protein CASSLTGKYNEQFF.

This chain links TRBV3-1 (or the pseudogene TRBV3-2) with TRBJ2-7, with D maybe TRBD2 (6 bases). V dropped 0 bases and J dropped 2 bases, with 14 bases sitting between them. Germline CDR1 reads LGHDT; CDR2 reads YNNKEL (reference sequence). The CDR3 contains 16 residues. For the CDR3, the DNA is TGTGCCAGCAGCCAAGAAGGGCCGGGAGCGGCCTACGAGCAGTACTTC. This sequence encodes CASSQEGPGAAYEQYF.

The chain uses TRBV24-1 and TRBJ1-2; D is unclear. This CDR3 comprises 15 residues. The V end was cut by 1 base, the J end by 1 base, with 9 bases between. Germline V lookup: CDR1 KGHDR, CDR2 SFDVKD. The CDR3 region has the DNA TGTGCCACCAGTGATTTTCGGGCGGGTAACTATGGCTACACCTTC. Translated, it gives CATSDFRAGNYGYTF.

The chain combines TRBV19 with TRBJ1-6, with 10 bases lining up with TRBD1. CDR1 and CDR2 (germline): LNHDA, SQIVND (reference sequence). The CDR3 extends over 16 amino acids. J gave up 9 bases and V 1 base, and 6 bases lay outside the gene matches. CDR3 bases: TGTGCCAGTAGTATAGCTCTGGGACAGGGGACTTCACCCCTCCACTTT. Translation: CASSIALGQGTSPLHF.

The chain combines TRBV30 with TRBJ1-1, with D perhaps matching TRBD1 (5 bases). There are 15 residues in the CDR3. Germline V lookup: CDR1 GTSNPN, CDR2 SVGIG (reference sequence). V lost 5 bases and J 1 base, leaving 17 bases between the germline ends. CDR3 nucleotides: TGTGCCTGGCTCGTCCTCCGGGGGGGGAACACTGAAGCTTTCTTT. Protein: CAWLVLRGGNTEAFF.

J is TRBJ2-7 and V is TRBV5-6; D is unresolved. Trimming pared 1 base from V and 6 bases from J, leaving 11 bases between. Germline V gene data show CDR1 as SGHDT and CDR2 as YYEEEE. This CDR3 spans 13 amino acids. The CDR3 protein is CASSLSWRIEQYV. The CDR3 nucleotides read TGTGCCAGCAGCTTGAGTTGGAGAATCGAGCAGTACGTC.

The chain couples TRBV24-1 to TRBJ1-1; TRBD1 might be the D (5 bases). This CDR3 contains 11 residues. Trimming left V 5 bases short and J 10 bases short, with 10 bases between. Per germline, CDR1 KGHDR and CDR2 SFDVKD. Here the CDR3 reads CATSVAGLAFF. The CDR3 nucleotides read TGTGCCACCAGTGTAGCAGGGTTAGCTTTCTTT.

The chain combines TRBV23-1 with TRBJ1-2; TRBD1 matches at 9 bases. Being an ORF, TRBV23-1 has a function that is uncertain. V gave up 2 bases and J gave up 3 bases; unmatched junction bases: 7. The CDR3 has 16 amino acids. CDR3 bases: TGCGCCAGCAGTCAACTACACAGGGGGCTAGACTATGGCTACACCTTC. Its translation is CASSQLHRGLDYGYTF.

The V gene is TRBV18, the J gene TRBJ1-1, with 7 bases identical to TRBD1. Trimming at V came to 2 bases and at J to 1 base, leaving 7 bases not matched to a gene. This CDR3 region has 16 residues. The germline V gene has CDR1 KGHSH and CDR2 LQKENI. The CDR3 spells CASSPNIKGANTEAFF. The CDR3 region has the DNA TGTGCCAGCTCACCAAATATTAAGGGGGCGAACACTGAAGCTTTCTTT.

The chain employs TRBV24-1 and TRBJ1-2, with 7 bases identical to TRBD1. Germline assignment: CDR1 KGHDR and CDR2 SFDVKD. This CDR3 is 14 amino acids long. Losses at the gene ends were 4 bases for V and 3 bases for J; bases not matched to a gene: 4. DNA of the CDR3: TGTGCCACCAGTGACCCGGGACAGCACTATGGCTACACCTTC. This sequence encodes CATSDPGQHYGYTF.